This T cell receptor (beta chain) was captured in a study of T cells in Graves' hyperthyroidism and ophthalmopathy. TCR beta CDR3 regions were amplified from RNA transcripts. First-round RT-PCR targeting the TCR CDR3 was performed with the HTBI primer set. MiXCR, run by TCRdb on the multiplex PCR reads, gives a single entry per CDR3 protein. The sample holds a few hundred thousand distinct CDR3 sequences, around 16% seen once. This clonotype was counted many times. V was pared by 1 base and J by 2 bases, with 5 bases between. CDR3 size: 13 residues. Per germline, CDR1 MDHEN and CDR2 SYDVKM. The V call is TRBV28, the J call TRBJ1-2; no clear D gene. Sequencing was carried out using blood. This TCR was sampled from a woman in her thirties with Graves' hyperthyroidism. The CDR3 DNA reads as TGTGCCAGCAGTTTATCCCAGAACTATGGCTACACCTTC. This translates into CASSLSQNYGYTF.